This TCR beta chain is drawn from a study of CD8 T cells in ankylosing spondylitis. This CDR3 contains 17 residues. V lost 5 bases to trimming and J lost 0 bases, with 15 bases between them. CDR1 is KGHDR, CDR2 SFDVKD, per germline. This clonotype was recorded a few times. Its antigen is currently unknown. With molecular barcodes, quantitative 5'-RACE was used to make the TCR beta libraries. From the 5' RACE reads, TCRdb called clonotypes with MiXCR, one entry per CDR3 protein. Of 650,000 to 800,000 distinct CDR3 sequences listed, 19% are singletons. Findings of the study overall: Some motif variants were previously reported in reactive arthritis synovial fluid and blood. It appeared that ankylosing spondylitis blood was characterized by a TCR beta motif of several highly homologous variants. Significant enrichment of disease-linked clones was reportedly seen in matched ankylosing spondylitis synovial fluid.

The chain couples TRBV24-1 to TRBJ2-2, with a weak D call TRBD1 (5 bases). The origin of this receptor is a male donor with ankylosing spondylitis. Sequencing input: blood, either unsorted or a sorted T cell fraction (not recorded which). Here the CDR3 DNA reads TGTGCCACCAGTGTCGGACACCGGTTCGCGAACACCGGGGAGCTGTTTTTT. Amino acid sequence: CATSVGHRFANTGELFF.